This T cell receptor beta chain was captured by sequencing in a study of T cells in narcolepsy. Overall study findings and caveats: HCRT-specific and TRIB2-specific autoreactive clonotypes appeared among same-patient CSF and blood CD4+ clonotypes.

CDR1 is SGHRS and CDR2 is YFSETQ in the germline V gene. With 3 bases clipped from V and 5 bases from J, the junction kept 6 bases outside the gene matches. This CDR3 spans 14 amino acids. The assay was immunoSEQ multiplex PCR, and TCRdb's table has in-frame clones only and misses some. The profile shows about 33,000 clones, roughly four fifths of them singletons. To note about this clone: The antigen remains unidentified.

This TCR was recovered from a human donor with narcolepsy. Source material: CD45RA- memory CD4+ T cells from PBMCs. The J gene is TRBJ1-2, the V gene TRBV5-1; 8 bases match TRBD1. Here the CDR3 DNA reads TGCGCCAGCAGCTCGACAGGGGCCACTTATGGCTACACCTTC. Encoded protein: CASSSTGATYGYTF.